This TCR beta chain was observed in a study of naive and memory T cell subsets. Study findings and constraints: Diversity fell and Gini index rose from naive through CM, EM, EMRA. Over 85% of naive TCR sequences appeared only once, unlike memory subsets. Naive repertoires, especially CD8, held a few larger clonotypes, possibly memory cells re-expressing CD45RA.

Both TRBC1 and TRBC2 were covered by a beta constant-region primer of two equimolar oligonucleotides. Ligated cDNA was amplified by four rounds of PCR with nested alpha and beta constant-region primers and SP2. MiXCR was run by TCRdb on the UMI-ligation and nested PCR reads, yielding one entry per CDR3 protein. The sample shows approximately 90,000 distinct CDR3 sequences, approximately 11% of them seen only once. From the second PCR step, alpha and beta chains were amplified apart. Cells stained for CD3, CD4, CD8, CD45RA and CD27 were sorted into four subsets. The CDR3 has 13 amino acids. Trimming removed 7 bases at V and 7 bases at J, with 13 bases between. The germline gives CDR1 MNHNY, CDR2 SVGAGI (reference sequence). This clonotype was seen repeatedly, ten times or more. The antigen is unknown.

The source of this sequence is a human donor in good health. Input material: naive CD4+ T cells from blood. The V and J genes are TRBV6-6 and TRBJ1-4; D perhaps matches TRBD1 (6 bases). The CDR3 region is CASTTPGVEKLFF. The CDR3 coding sequence is TGTGCCAGCACTACCCCAGGGGTTGAAAAACTGTTTTTT.